The 7 T cell receptor beta chains listed next were all sequenced from one sample in a study of T-cell reconstitution after alpha-beta-depleted transplantation in children. The TCRbeta library incorporated unique molecular identifiers. TCRdb itself ran the PCR reads through MiXCR, one entry per CDR3 protein. The sample contains a few hundred thousand distinct CDR3 sequences, roughly a quarter of which appear only once. Here the sequenced sample was PBMCs, taken before TCRalphabeta/CD19-depleted stem cell transplant. These receptors came from a boy in the first two years of life with Wiskott-Aldrich syndrome, due to receive a stem cell transplant.

The chain uses TRBV20-1 and TRBJ1-5; TRBD1 agrees at 7 bases. This CDR3 comprises 15 residues. With 1 base clipped from V and 0 bases from J, the junction kept 3 bases outside the gene matches. CDR1 and CDR2 from the germline V gene are DFQATT and SNEGSKA (reference sequence). The CDR3 DNA reads as TGCAGTGCTAGAGGACAGGGATCTAGCAATCAGCCCCAGCATTTT. Translation: CSARGQGSSNQPQHF.

This clonotype was seen only a few times. This chain uses TRBV25-1 with TRBJ2-1, with D unresolved. The CDR3 is 12 amino acids. V lost 3 bases and J 2 bases, leaving 2 bases between the germline ends. Germline-derived CDR1 and CDR2 are MGHDK and SYGVNS. The CDR3 loop is CASSEAYNEQFF. The CDR3 DNA sequence: TGTGCCAGCAGTGAGGCCTACAATGAGCAGTTCTTC.

The table lists this clonotype with a few counts. This chain links TRBV12-3 or TRBV12-4 with TRBJ1-5, with D unclear. The V gene lost 2 bases and the J gene lost 0 bases, with 11 bases spanning the gap. The CDR3 has 16 residues. CDR3 nucleotide sequence: TGTGCCAGCAGTTTAAGGAGTCAGCTTAGCAATCAGCCCCAGCATTTT. Translation gives CASSLRSQLSNQPQHF.

This rearrangement joins TRBV5-1 to TRBJ2-2, with TRBD1 matching over 10 bases. This CDR3 is 15 amino acids long. Trimming took 2 bases from V and 7 from J; bases not matched to a gene: 5. Germline V gives CDR1 SGHRS, CDR2 YFSETQ. As DNA, the CDR3 is TGCGCCAGCAGCTTTGCGGGACAGGGGCTCGGGGAGCTGTTTTTT. This codes for CASSFAGQGLGELFF.

The V call is TRBV10-1, the J call TRBJ2-7, with D perhaps given as TRBD1 or TRBD2 (5 bases each). V gave up 8 bases and J gave up 4 bases, with 9 bases separating them. Germline loops: CDR1 WNHNN, CDR2 SYGVQD (reference sequence). This CDR3 contains 11 residues. CDR3 nucleotide sequence: TGCGCCAGCGGGGACGTGTACGAGCAGTACTTC. The encoded protein is CASGDVYEQYF.

The V and J genes are TRBV9 and TRBJ2-1, with 14 bases that match TRBD2. Germline-derived CDR1 and CDR2 are SGDLS and YYNGEE. This CDR3 is 21 amino acids long. The V gene end was trimmed by 3 bases and the J gene end by 2 bases; junction bases not matched to a gene: 16. The CDR3 protein is CASSARGQVRGLAGAYNEQFF. CDR3 nucleotides: TGTGCCAGCAGCGCGAGGGGACAGGTTCGGGGACTAGCGGGGGCCTACAATGAGCAGTTCTTC.

CDR3 coding DNA: TGTGCCAGCAGCTTAAGTAGGGGGGTTGAGCAGTACTTC. It translates to CASSLSRGVEQYF. The chain recombines TRBV7-3 with TRBJ2-7; D is perhaps TRBD1 or TRBD2 (6 bases each). The CDR3 contains 13 residues. Germline CDR1 is SGHTA and CDR2 is FQGTGA. V was shortened by 1 base and J by 7 bases, with 11 bases between the two germline ends.